Below are 14 T cell receptor beta chains sequenced from a single sample in a study of technical replicates of blood from a few donors. The table came from immunoSEQ multiplex PCR; TCRdb's copy has only in-frame clones and leaves some out. Here the sample spans 65,000 to 85,000 clones, 93% being singletons. Material: T cells isolated from PBMCs. The receptors shown here come from a human donor in good health.

The chain links TRBV11-2 to TRBJ2-7; maybe TRBD1 (5 bases). The CDR3 totals 14 residues. Trimming pared 1 base from V and 2 bases from J, leaving 9 bases between. Germline CDR1 is SGHAT and CDR2 is FQNNGV. CDR3 in amino acids: CASSLGAGTYEQYF. DNA for the CDR3: TGTGCCAGCAGCTTAGGGGCAGGGACCTACGAGCAGTACTTC.

This clone was seen a single time. The gene calls are TRBV10-1 and TRBJ2-1; possible D gene TRBD2, 5 bases. The germline CDR1 and CDR2 sequences are WNHNN and SYGVQD (reference sequence). This CDR3 is 13 amino acids long. Trimming pared 10 bases from V and 5 bases from J, leaving 15 bases between. CDR3 amino acids: CATQTEADNEQFF. As DNA, the CDR3 is TGCGCCACCCAAACTGAAGCGGACAATGAGCAGTTCTTC.

This chain connects TRBV9 to TRBJ1-2; the D is unclear. Trimming left V 4 bases short and J 8 bases short, with 18 bases between. Germline values: CDR1 SGDLS, CDR2 YYNGEE. This CDR3 contains 14 residues. Written as DNA, the CDR3 is TGTGCCAGCAGCCCACGCTCGACCAGGTGGGGCTACACCTTC. It codes for CASSPRSTRWGYTF.

CDR3 in DNA: TGCAGCGTTTGCGACAGGAACCTCTACGAGCAGTACTTC. It specifies CSVCDRNLYEQYF. The chain joins TRBV29-1 to TRBJ2-7, with D perhaps TRBD1 (6 bases). V was pared by 5 bases and J by 3 bases, with 14 bases between. The CDR3 has 13 amino acids. Germline lookup yields CDR1 SQVTM and CDR2 ANQGSEA.

V gene TRBV9 combines with J gene TRBJ2-7, with 9 bases lining up with TRBD2. The CDR3 has 14 amino acids. From germline, CDR1 is SGDLS and CDR2 YYNGEE. Trimming at V came to 3 bases and at J to 3 bases, leaving 4 bases not matched to a gene. CDR3 in amino acids: CASSAGLAHYEQYF. The DNA of the CDR3 is TGTGCCAGCAGCGCGGGACTAGCTCACTACGAGCAGTACTTC.

The chain employs TRBV6-5 and TRBJ2-3, with 9 bases matching TRBD1. The V segment lost 2 bases and the J segment 3 bases; nucleotides outside the gene matches: 3. The CDR3 has 15 amino acids. The germline CDR1 and CDR2 sequences are MNHEY and SVGAGI. The CDR3 region is CASSYEGTGTDTQYF. DNA for the CDR3: TGTGCCAGCAGTTACGAAGGGACAGGGACAGATACGCAGTATTTT.

The chain employs TRBV19 and TRBJ2-7; 8 bases are a match to TRBD1. CDR1 LNHDA and CDR2 SQIVND come from the germline V gene (reference sequence). CDR3 length: 13 amino acids. With 5 bases clipped from V and 6 bases from J, the junction kept 6 bases outside the gene matches. The chain's CDR3 is CASSGQGTSEQYF. DNA for the CDR3: TGTGCCAGTAGTGGACAGGGTACCTCCGAGCAGTACTTC.

V and J are TRBV9 and TRBJ2-1; 13 positions agree with TRBD2. V shed 2 bases, J shed 10 bases, and the junction held 6 bases outside the gene matches. Germline CDR1 reads SGDLS; CDR2 reads YYNGEE. CDR3 length: 15 amino acids. Here the CDR3 DNA reads TGTGCCAGCAGCGTTGGACTAGCGGGAGCCGGGGAGCAGTTCTTC. This gives the protein CASSVGLAGAGEQFF.

The chain carries TRBV27 and TRBJ1-2, with TRBD1 matching over 9 bases. The CDR3 loop spans 13 amino acids. The V gene's germline CDR1 is MNHEY and CDR2 SMNVEV (reference sequence). Germline trimming cut 4 bases from V and 4 bases from J; bases unmatched to any gene: 1. CDR3 amino acids: CASSWDRAYGYTF. In DNA, the CDR3 is TGTGCCAGCAGTTGGGACAGGGCCTATGGCTACACCTTC.

V gene TRBV29-1 combines with J gene TRBJ1-2, with D perhaps TRBD1 (6 bases). The CDR3 has 12 residues. From germline, CDR1 is SQVTM and CDR2 ANQGSEA. The V end was cut by 7 bases, the J end by 2 bases, with 11 bases between. CDR3 loop: CSGDTSNYGYTF. The CDR3 bases are TGCAGCGGGGACACCTCGAACTATGGCTACACCTTC.

The CDR3, as DNA: TGCGCCAGCAGTCAAAAGGGGACTAAGTACCCTTCATACTACGAGCAGTACTTC. It is translated as CASSQKGTKYPSYYEQYF. The chain recombines TRBV23-1 with TRBJ2-7; 7 bases match TRBD2. TRBV23-1 is an ORF for which the function is uncertain. V lost 2 bases to trimming and J lost 3 bases; unmatched junction nucleotides: 16. This CDR3 is built from 18 residues.

The chain employs TRBV5-1 and TRBJ2-2; D gene ambiguous. The CDR3 spans 16 residues. Between the trimmed V and J ends, which lost 1 base and 1 base, there was a span of 11 bases. Germline V gives CDR1 SGHRS, CDR2 YFSETQ. The CDR3 loop is CASSLSAPWNTGELFF. CDR3 nucleotide sequence: TGCGCCAGCAGCTTGAGCGCCCCTTGGAACACCGGGGAGCTGTTTTTT.

V gene TRBV6-5 combines with J gene TRBJ1-1; 8 nucleotides line up with TRBD1. The length of the CDR3 is 14 residues. Germline trimming cut 5 bases from V and 5 bases from J; bases unmatched to any gene: 7. Germline V CDR1 and CDR2: MNHEY, SVGAGI. CDR3: CASSTDREVTEAFF. CDR3 coding DNA: TGTGCCAGCAGTACGGACAGGGAAGTGACTGAAGCTTTCTTT.

The chain joins TRBV28 to TRBJ2-1; 9 bases are shared with TRBD2. V was clipped by 6 bases and J by 0 bases; unmatched bases: 3. The CDR3 is 15 amino acids. The germline CDR1 and CDR2 sequences are MDHEN and SYDVKM. The CDR3 nucleotides are TGTGCCAGCAGCCCAGCGGGGGGCTCCTACAATGAGCAGTTCTTC. Translating it yields CASSPAGGSYNEQFF.